The clone carrying this T cell receptor (beta chain) occurred once. The data were obtained in a study of blood T cell repertoires in COVID-19. Trimming took 6 bases from V and 0 from J, leaving 7 bases between them. The CDR3 contains 13 residues. Germline assignment: CDR1 SGHRS and CDR2 YFSETQ. The authors' processing: By means of reference gene primer amplification, nucleated cell counts were estimated. This table comes from immunoSEQ multiplex PCR, and its TCRdb copy is limited to in-frame clones, with some not included. V and J calls and clone size follow that table, whereas D and trimming were derived from the DNA. The sample yields 200,000 to 300,000 clones, roughly 83% seen once.

The chain is built from TRBV5-1 and TRBJ2-1; D ambiguous. Source material: peripheral blood. This TCR came from a woman of 80 years or more with COVID-19, enrolled during active disease. CDR3 amino acids: CASKLSSYNEQFF. DNA of the CDR3: TGCGCCAGCAAACTTAGCTCCTACAATGAGCAGTTCTTC.